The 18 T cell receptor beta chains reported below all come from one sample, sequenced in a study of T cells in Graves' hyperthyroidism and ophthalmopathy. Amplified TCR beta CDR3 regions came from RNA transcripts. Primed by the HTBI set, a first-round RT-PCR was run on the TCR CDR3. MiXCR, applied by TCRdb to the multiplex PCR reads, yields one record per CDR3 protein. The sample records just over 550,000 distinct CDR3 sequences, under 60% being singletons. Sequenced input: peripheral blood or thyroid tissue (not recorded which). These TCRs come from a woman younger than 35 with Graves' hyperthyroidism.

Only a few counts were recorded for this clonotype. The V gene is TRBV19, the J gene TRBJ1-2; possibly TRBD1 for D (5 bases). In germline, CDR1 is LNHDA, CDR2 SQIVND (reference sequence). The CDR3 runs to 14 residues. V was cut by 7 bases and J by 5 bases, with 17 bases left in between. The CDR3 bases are TGTGCCAGTACCCCCTCCGGGACCGAATATGGCTACACCTTC. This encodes CASTPSGTEYGYTF.

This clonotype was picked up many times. The CDR3 region is CASSSNRRKANSPLHF. CDR3 coding DNA: TGTGCCAGCAGCTCGAACAGGAGGAAGGCCAATTCACCCCTCCACTTT. The chain employs TRBV7-2 and TRBJ1-6; D possibly corresponds to TRBD1 (5 bases). Trimming pared 4 bases from V and 7 bases from J, leaving 17 bases between. The CDR3 has 16 residues. Germline CDR1 reads SGHTA; CDR2 reads FQGNSA. The full variable domain, rest sourced from reference TRBV7-2 and TRBJ1-6, is GAGVSQSPSNKVTEKGKDVELRCDPISGHTALYWYRQSLGQGLEFLIYFQGNSAPDKSGLPSDRFSAERTGGSVSTLTIQRTQQEDSAVYLCASSSNRRKANSPLHFGNGTRLTVT.

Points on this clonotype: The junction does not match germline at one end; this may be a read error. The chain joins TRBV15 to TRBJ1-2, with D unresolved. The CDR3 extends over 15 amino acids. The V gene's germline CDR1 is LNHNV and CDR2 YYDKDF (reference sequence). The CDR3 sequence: CATSRDMSGSYGYTF. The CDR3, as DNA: TGTGCTACCAGCAGAGATATGAGTGGCAGCTATGGCTACACCTTC. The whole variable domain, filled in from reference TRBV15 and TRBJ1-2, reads DAMVIQNPRYQVTQFGKPVTLSCSQTLNHNVMYWYQQKSSQAPKLLFHYYDKDFNNEADTPDNFQSRRPNTSFCFLDIRSPGLGDTAMYLCATSRDMSGSYGYTFGSGTRLTVV.

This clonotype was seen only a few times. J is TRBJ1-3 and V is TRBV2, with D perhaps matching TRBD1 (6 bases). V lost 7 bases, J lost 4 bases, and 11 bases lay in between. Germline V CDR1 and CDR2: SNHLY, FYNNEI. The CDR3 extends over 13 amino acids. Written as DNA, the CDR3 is TGTGCCAGCAAGGAGGGGGAGGGAAACACCATATATTTT. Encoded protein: CASKEGEGNTIYF.

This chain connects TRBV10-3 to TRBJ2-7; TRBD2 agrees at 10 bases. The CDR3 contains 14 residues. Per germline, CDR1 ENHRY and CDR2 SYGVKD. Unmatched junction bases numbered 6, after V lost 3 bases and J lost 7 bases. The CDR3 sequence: CAISDLSGRSEQYF. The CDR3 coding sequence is TGTGCCATCAGTGACCTTAGCGGGAGGAGTGAGCAGTACTTC.

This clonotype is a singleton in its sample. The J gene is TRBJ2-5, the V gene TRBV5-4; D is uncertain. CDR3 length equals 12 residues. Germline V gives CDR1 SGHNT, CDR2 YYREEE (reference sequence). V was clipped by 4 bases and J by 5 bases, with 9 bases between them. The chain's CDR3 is CASSPIPETQYF. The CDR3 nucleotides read TGTGCCAGCAGCCCAATCCCGGAGACCCAGTACTTC. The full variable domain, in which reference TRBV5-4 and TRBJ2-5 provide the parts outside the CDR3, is ETGVTQSPTHLIKTRGQQVTLRCSSQSGHNTVSWYQQALGQGPQFIFQYYREEENGRGNFPPRFSGLQFPNYSSELNVNALELDDSALYLCASSPIPETQYFGPGTRLLVL.

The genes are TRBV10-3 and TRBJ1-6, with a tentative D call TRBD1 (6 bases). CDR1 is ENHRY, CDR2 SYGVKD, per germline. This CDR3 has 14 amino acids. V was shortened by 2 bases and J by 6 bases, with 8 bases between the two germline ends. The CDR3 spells CAISETGSNSPLHF. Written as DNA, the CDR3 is TGTGCCATCAGTGAGACAGGGAGTAATTCACCCCTCCACTTT.

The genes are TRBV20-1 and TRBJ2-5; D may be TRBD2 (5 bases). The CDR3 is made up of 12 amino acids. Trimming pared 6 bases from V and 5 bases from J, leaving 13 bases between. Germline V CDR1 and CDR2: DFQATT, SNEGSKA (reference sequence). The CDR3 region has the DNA TGCAGTGCCACGCTCCAGCGGGAGACCCAGTACTTC. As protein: CSATLQRETQYF.

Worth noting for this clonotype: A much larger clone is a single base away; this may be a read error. The CDR3 loop reads CASRLTGCGANVLTF. For the CDR3, the DNA is TGTGCCAGCAGGTTAACAGGGTGCGGGGCCAACGTCCTGACTTTC. This chain links TRBV7-9 with TRBJ2-6; D is possibly TRBD1 (6 bases). The V end lost 6 bases, the J end lost 4 bases, and 13 bases lay between the germline ends. Germline CDR1 and CDR2: SEHNR and FQNEAQ (reference sequence). This CDR3 is 15 amino acids long.

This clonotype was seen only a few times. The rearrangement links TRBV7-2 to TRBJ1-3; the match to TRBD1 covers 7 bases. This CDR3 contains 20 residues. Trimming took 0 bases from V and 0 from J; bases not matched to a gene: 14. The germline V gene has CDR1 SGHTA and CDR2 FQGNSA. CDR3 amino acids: CASSLAPGQTRLSSGNTIYF. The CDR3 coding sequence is TGTGCCAGCAGCTTAGCCCCGGGACAGACAAGACTTAGCTCTGGAAACACCATATATTTT. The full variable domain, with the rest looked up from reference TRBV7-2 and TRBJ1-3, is GAGVSQSPSNKVTEKGKDVELRCDPISGHTALYWYRQSLGQGLEFLIYFQGNSAPDKSGLPSDRFSAERTGGSVSTLTIQRTQQEDSAVYLCASSLAPGQTRLSSGNTIYFGEGSWLTVV.

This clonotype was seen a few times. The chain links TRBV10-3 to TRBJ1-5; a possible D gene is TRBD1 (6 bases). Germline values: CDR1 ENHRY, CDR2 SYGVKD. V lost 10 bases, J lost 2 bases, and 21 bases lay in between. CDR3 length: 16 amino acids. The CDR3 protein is CASGGGQGLGNQPQHF. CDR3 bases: TGTGCCAGCGGGGGGGGGCAGGGGTTAGGCAATCAGCCCCAGCATTTT.

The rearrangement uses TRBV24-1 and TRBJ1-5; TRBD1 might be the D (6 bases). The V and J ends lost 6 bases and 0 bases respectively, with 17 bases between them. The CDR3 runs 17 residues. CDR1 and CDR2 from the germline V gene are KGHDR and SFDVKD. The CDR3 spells CATSSVLGGYSNQPQHF. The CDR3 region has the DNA TGTGCCACCAGTAGTGTCCTAGGGGGATATAGCAATCAGCCCCAGCATTTT.

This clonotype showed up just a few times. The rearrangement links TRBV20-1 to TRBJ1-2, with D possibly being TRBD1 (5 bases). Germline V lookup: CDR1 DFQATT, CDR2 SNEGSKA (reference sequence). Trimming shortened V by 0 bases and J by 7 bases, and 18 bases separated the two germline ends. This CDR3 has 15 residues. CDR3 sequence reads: CSAREFPGKSGGYTF. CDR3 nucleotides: TGCAGTGCTAGAGAGTTCCCAGGGAAGTCTGGTGGCTACACCTTC.

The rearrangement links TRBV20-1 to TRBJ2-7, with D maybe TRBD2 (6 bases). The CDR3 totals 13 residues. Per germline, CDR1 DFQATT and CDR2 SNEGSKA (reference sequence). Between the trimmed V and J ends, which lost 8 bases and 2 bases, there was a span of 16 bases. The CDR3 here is CSTPHSGTYEQYF. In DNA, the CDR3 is TGCAGTACCCCACATAGCGGTACCTACGAGCAGTACTTC.

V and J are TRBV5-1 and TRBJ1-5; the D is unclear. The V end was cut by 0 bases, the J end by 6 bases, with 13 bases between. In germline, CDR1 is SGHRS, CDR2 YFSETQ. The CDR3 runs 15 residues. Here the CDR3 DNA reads TGCGCCAGCAGCTTGGAATGGGGTGTAGGTCAGCCCCAGCATTTT. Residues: CASSLEWGVGQPQHF.

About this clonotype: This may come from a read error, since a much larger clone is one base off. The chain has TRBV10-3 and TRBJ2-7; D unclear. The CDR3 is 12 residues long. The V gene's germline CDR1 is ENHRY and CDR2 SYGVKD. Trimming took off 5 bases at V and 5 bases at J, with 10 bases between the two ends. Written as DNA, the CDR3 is TGTGCCATCAGTTATATCCCCCACGAGCAGTACTTC. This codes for CAISYIPHEQYF.

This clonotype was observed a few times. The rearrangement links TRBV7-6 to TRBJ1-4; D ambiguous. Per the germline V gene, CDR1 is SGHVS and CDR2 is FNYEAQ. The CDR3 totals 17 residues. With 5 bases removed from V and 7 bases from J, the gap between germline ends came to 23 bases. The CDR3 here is CASSLIYAAHAGEKLFF. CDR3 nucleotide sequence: TGTGCCAGCAGCCTCATATATGCAGCGCACGCCGGTGAAAAACTGTTTTTT.

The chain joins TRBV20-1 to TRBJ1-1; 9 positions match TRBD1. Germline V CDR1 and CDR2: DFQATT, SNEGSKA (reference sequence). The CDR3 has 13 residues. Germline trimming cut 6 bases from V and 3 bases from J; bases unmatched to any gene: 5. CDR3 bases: TGCAGTGCCATAAGGACAGGGGACACTGAAGCTTTCTTT. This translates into CSAIRTGDTEAFF.